The present TCR beta chain was sequenced within a study of blood T cell repertoires in COVID-19. Overall study: Specimens from acute and convalescent COVID-19 originated in the United States, Italy and Spain.

Clones were sequenced by immunoSEQ multiplex PCR, and TCRdb holds only the in-frame ones, with some missing. The data contain about 110,000 clones, about 88% of them singletons. Germline V gives CDR1 SGHTA, CDR2 FQGNSA. The CDR3 covers 17 residues. V was trimmed by 0 bases and J by 0 bases, leaving 14 bases between them. The specimen sequenced was peripheral blood. The sequence derives from a human donor in a cohort sampled during active COVID-19. The rearrangement uses TRBV7-2 and TRBJ1-1, with no clear D. CDR3 protein: CASSLAPMAVMNTEAFF. In DNA form, the CDR3 reads TGTGCCAGCAGCTTAGCCCCCATGGCAGTGATGAACACTGAAGCTTTCTTT.